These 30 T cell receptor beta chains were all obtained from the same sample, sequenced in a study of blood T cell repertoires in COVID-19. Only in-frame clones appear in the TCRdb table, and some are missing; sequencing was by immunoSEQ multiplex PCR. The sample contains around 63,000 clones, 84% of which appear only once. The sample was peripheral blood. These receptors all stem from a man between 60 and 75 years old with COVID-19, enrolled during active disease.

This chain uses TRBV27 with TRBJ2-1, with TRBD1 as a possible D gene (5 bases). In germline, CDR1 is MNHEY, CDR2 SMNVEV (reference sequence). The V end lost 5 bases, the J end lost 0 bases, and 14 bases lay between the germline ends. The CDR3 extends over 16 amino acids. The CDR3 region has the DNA TGTGCCAGCAGTCCCCAGGGATTTGGCTCCTACAATGAGCAGTTCTTC. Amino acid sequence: CASSPQGFGSYNEQFF.

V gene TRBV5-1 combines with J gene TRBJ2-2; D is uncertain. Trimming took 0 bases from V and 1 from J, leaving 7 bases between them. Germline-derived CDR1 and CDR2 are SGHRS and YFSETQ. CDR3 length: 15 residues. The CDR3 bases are TGCGCCAGCAGCTTGGGGGCAGGGAACACCGGGGAGCTGTTTTTT. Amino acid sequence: CASSLGAGNTGELFF.

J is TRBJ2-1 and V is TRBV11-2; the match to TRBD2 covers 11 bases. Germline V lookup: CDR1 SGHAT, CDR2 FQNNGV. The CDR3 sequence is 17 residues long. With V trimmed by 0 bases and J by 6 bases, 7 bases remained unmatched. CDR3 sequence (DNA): TGTGCCAGCAGCTTAGAATCGACTAGCGGGATAATCAATGAGCAGTTCTTC. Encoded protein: CASSLESTSGIINEQFF.

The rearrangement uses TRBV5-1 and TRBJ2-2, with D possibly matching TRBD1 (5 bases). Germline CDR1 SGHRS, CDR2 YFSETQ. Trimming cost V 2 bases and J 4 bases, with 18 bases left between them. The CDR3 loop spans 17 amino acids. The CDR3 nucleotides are TGCGCCAGCAGCTTAAGGATGCAGGGAATAGGCACCGGGGAGCTGTTTTTT. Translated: CASSLRMQGIGTGELFF.

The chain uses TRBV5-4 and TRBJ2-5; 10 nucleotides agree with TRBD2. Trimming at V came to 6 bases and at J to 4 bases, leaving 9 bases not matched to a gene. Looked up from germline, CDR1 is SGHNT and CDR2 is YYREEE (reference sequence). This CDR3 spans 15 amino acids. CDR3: CASTSGGALRETQYF. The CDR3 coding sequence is TGTGCCAGCACCAGCGGGGGGGCCTTGAGAGAGACCCAGTACTTC.

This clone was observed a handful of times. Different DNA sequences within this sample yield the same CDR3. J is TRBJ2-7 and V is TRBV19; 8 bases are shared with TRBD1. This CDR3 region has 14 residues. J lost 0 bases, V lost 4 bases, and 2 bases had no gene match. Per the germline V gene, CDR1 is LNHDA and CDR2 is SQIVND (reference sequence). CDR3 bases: TGTGCCAGTAGTACCGGGACAGGCTCCTACGAGCAGTACTTC. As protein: CASSTGTGSYEQYF.

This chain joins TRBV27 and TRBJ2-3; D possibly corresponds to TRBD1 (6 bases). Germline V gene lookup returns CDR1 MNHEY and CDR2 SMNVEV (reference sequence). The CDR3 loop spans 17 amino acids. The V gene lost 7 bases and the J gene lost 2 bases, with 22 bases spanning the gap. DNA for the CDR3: TGTGCCAGCAACCCTTCCCGGGACAAACTATTCACAGATACGCAGTATTTT. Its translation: CASNPSRDKLFTDTQYF.

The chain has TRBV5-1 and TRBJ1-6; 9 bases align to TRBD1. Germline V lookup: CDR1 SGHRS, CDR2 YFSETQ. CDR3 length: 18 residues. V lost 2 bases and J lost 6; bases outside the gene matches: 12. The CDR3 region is CASSLNRGRLAGNSPLHF. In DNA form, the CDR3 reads TGCGCCAGCAGCTTAAACAGGGGGCGGCTGGCGGGTAATTCACCCCTCCACTTT.

The CDR3 region has the DNA TGTGCCAGCAGTTACGCTAGCGGGGGGGCGAACACCGGGGAGCTGTTTTTT. This codes for CASSYASGGANTGELFF. The gene calls are TRBV6-2 or TRBV6-3 and TRBJ2-2, with TRBD2 matching 12 bases. The CDR3 covers 17 residues. Germline V gene data show CDR1 as MNHEY and CDR2 as SVGEGT. The ends lost 2 bases at V and 0 bases at J; junction bases unmatched: 1.

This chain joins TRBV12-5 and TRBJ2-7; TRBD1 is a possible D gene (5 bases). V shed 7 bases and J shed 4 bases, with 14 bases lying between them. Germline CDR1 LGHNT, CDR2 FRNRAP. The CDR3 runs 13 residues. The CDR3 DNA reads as TGTGCTAGTGAGGAAGACCAGGGTTACGAGCAGTACTTC. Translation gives CASEEDQGYEQYF.

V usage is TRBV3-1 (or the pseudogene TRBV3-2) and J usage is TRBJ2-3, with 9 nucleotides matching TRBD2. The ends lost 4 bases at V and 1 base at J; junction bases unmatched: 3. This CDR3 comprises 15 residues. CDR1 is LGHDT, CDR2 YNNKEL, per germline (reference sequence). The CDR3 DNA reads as TGTGCCAGCAGCCCCCGGACTAGCGGCACAGATACGCAGTATTTT. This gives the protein CASSPRTSGTDTQYF.

The CDR3: CASSYLPLAGGFNEQYF. In DNA, the CDR3 is TGTGCCAGCAGTTATCTCCCCTTGGCGGGAGGGTTCAACGAGCAGTACTTC. The V and J genes are TRBV6-2 or TRBV6-3 and TRBJ2-7; 9 bases are a match to TRBD2. The junction had 14 bases not matched to a gene; V was cut back by 3 bases and J by 5 bases. The CDR3 extends over 17 amino acids. CDR1 is MNHEY and CDR2 is SVGEGT in the germline V gene.

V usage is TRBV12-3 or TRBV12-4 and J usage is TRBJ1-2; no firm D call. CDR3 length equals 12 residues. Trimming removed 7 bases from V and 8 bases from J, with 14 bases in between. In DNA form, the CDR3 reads TGTGCCAGCACCCGCCCGCCGGGAGGCTACACCTTC. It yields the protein CASTRPPGGYTF.

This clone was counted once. CDR3 nucleotides: TGCGCCAGCAGCTTTTCCGGGGGAAACTATGGCTACACCTTC. Protein sequence: CASSFSGGNYGYTF. The rearrangement uses TRBV5-1 and TRBJ1-2; TRBD1 might be the D (5 bases). With 2 bases removed from V and 2 bases from J, the gap between germline ends came to 10 bases. Germline V gene lookup returns CDR1 SGHRS and CDR2 YFSETQ. The CDR3 consists of 14 residues.

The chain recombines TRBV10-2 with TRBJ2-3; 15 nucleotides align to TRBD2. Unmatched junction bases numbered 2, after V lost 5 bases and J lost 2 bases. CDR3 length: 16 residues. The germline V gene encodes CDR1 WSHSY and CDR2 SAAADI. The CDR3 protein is CASSRTSGGVTDTQYF. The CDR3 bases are TGCGCCAGCAGTCGGACTAGCGGGGGGGTCACAGATACGCAGTATTTT.

CDR3 DNA: TGTGCCAGCAGTCGACAGGTTAATGAGCAGTTCTTC. Amino acids: CASSRQVNEQFF. The V gene is TRBV12-3 or TRBV12-4, the J gene TRBJ2-1, with a tentative D call TRBD1 (6 bases). The V gene lost 5 bases and the J gene lost 7 bases, with 9 bases spanning the gap. The CDR3 is made up of 12 amino acids.

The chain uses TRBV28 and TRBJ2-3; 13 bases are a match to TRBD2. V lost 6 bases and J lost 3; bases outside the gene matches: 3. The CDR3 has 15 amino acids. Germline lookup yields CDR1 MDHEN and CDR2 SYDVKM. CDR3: CASSPTSGGTDTQYF. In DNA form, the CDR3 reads TGTGCCAGCAGCCCGACTAGCGGGGGGACAGATACGCAGTATTTT.

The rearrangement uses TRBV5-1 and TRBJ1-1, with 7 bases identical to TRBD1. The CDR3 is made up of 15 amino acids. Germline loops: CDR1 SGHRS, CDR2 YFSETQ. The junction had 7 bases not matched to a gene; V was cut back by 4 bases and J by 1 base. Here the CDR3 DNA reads TGCGCCAGCAGCCCAAGGACAGGTCAGAACACTGAAGCTTTCTTT. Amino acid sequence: CASSPRTGQNTEAFF.

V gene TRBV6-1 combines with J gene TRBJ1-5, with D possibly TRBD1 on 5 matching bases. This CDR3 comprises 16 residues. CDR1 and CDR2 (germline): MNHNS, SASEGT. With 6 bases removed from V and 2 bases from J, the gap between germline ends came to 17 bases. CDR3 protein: CASRELGREGNQPQHF. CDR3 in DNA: TGTGCCAGCAGGGAACTGGGGCGGGAAGGCAATCAGCCCCAGCATTTT.

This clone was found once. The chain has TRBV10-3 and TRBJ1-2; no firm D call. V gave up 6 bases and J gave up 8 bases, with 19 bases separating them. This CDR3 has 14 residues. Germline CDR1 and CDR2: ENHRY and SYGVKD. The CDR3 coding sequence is TGTGCCATCAGAGACCTAGTCGGGGATAGGGGCTACACCTTC. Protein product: CAIRDLVGDRGYTF.

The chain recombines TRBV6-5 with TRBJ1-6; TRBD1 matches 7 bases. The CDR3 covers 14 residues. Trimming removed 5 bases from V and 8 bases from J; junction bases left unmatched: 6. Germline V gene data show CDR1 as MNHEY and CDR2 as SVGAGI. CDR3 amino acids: CASSKGAGYSPLHF. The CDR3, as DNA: TGTGCCAGCAGTAAGGGGGCAGGGTATTCACCCCTCCACTTT.

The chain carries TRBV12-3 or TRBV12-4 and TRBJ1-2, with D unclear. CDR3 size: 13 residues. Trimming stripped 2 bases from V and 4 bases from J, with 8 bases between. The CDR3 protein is CASSLSAGYGYTF. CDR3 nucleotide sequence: TGTGCCAGCAGTTTATCGGCGGGCTATGGCTACACCTTC.

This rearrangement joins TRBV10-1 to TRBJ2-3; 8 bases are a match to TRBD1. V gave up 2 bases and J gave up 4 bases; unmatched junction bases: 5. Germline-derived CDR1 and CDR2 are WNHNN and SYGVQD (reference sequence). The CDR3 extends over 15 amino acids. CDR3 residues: CASSEGQGFADTQYF. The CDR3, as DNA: TGCGCCAGCAGTGAGGGACAGGGTTTCGCAGATACGCAGTATTTT.

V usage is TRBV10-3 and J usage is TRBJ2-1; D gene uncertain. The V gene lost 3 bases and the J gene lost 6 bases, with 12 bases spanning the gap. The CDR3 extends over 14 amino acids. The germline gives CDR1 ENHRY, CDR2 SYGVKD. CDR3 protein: CAISDSSGGNEQFF. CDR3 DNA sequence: TGTGCCATCAGTGACAGTTCGGGTGGCAATGAGCAGTTCTTC.

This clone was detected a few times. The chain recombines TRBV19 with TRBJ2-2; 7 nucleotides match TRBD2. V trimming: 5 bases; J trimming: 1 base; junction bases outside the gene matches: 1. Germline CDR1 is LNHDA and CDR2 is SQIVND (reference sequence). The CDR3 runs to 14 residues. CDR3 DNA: TGTGCCAGTAGTGAGCGGGGGAACACCGGGGAGCTGTTTTTT. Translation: CASSERGNTGELFF.

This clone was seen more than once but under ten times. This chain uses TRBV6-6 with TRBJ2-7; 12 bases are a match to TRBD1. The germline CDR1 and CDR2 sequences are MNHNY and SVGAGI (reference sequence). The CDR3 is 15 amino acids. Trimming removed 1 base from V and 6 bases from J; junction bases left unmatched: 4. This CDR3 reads CASSYLGTGGGEQYF. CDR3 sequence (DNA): TGTGCCAGCAGTTACTTGGGGACAGGGGGCGGCGAGCAGTACTTC.

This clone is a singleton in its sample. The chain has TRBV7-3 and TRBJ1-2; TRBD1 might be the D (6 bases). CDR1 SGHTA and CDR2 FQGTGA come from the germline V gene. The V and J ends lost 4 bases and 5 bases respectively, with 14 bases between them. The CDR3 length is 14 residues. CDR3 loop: CASSSGDKRYGYTF. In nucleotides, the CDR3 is TGTGCCAGCAGCTCAGGGGACAAGCGGTATGGCTACACCTTC.

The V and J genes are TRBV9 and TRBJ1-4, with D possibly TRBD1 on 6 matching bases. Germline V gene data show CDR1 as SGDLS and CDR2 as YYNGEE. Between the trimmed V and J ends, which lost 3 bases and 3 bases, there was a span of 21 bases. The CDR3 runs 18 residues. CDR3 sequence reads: CASSDPQPGRGANEKLFF. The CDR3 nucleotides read TGTGCCAGCAGCGACCCCCAACCGGGGAGGGGGGCTAATGAAAAACTGTTTTTT.

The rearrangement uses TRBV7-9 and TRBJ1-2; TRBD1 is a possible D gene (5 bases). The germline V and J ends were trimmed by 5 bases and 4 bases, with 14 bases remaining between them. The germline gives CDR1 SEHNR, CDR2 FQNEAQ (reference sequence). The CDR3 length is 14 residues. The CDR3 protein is CASSLSTDTYGYTF. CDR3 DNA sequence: TGTGCCAGCAGCCTATCGACAGATACCTATGGCTACACCTTC.

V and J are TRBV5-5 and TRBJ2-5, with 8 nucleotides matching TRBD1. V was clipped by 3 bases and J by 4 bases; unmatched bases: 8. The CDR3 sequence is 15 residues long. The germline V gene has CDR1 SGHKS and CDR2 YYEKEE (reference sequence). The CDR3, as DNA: TGTGCCAGCAGCTCGGCGGACAGGGCTGGAGAGACCCAGTACTTC. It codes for CASSSADRAGETQYF. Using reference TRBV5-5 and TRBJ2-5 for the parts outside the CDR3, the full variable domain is DAGVTQSPTHLIKTRGQQVTLRCSPISGHKSVSWYQQVLGQGPQFIFQYYEKEERGRGNFPDRFSARQFPNYSSELNVNALLLGDSALYLCASSSADRAGETQYFGPGTRLLVL.